The source of this TCR beta chain is a study of cytomegalovirus exposure and HLA in healthy donors (dated by TCRdb to between 2016 and 2019). Context from the whole study: According to a later analysis, the approximately 130 validation repertoires were produced on the same platform as the 700 or so repertoires of the first cohort. The study aimed to test whether signatures of past pathogen exposure could be identified by cataloging public T cell receptors. Besides the first cohort of roughly 660 subjects, a separate validation cohort made up of about 120 different subjects was used. High-throughput TCR immunosequencing, statistical association of individual TCRs with disease status, and machine learning were combined to predict cytomegalovirus infection status. Overall study results and their limits: In a later analysis, TCRs clustered in the first cohort were found to also tend to co-occur in the approximately 120 validation repertoires, with approximately 95% of cluster scores above 0. A total of about 150 TCR beta chains were listed by the study as associated with cytomegalovirus. The classifier was reported to diagnose cytomegalovirus status with high specificity and sensitivity in both the original and validation cohorts. A few of the identified cytomegalovirus-associated TCR beta chains were confirmed in vitro to be specific for cytomegalovirus antigens. The authors suggested that the approach could potentially be generalized to other disease states and immunological phenotypes. A later analysis had no HLA typing for the validation cohort, so co-occurrence there was scored across all 110 or so repertoires. Most TCR sequences were observed very rarely across donors, whereas some public TCRs were present in many individuals.

The library was prepared using the immunoSEQ multiplex PCR assay. The paper's data handling went like this. To diagnose cytomegalovirus status from the catalog of TCR beta chain sequences, a statistical classification framework was built. TCRdb's version of the immuneACCESS table is confined to in-frame rearrangements and falls short of the full clone set. An unresolved V gene accounts for under half of the shortfall where checked; the remainder is of unknown origin. V and J calls and clone size are those listed in that table; D and trimming were worked out from the DNA. Here the sample has 150,000 or so clones; 80% to 90% occur a single time. Of the sample, 1.2% falls within the top ten clones. Separate from the roughly 660-subject first cohort, the validation cohort of 120 subjects was the group to which the donors belonged. Germline trimming amounts to 1 base on V and 6 bases on J, with 0 as the count of junction bases outside the gene matches. CDR1 and CDR2, per the germline V gene, are MGHRA and YSYEKL. The CDR3 numbers 13 residues from cysteine through phenylalanine. Left in the record is the CDR3 DNA by itself, 39 bases read in frame from the first base.

Comments on this clone: The specificity of this receptor is unknown. Nothing much larger sits one base from this clone, and base qualities are not available.

Sequencing was performed on PBMCs. The V gene is TRBV4-1 and the J gene is TRBJ1-1; a stretch of 9 junction bases matches TRBD1. The TCR was taken from a woman in her late teens or twenties in good health and CMV-seronegative. The DNA sequence reads TGCGCCAGCAGCCAAGGGACAGGGGCTGAAGCTTTCTTT. Its translation is CASSQGTGAEAFF.